Detailed here is one T cell receptor beta chain. Antigen: not known. This entry belongs to a study of cytomegalovirus exposure and HLA in healthy donors. Findings and caveats of the study: Later analysis demonstrated an association between a missense DCLRE1C variant and TCR beta V- and J-gene trimming.

PCR amplification relied on 60 Vbeta primers (plus 13 Jbeta primers). In the authors' methods: It was a later analysis that counted roughly 80 million unique TCR beta chains, of which 8.5 million to 12 million were shared. Data came from immunoSEQ multiplex PCR; TCRdb stores just in-frame clones and leaves some out. V, J and clone size derive from that table, while D and trimming were established from the DNA sequence. Seen here are approximately 170,000 clones, 55% to 70% observed once, and the top ten hold roughly 2.7%. The germline V gene encodes CDR1 SGHAT and CDR2 FQNNGV. The CDR3 runs to 16 residues. Trimming removed 5 bases from V and 4 bases from J; junction bases left unmatched: 3.

The V gene is TRBV11-2, the J gene TRBJ2-1, with 15 positions matching TRBD2. This TCR came from a woman aged 40 to 50 in good health and CMV-seropositive. The sample taken for sequencing was PBMCs. The chain's CDR3 is CASSRTSGGAYNEQFF. CDR3 nucleotides: TGTGCCAGCAGCCGGACTAGCGGGGGGGCATACAATGAGCAGTTCTTC.